The 5 T cell receptor beta chains listed next were all sequenced from one sample in a study of blood T cell repertoires in COVID-19. This table comes from immunoSEQ multiplex PCR, and its TCRdb copy is limited to in-frame clones, with some not included. The sample comprises 240,000 or so clones, around 85% of which are singletons, and less than 8% rests with the top ten. Sequenced sample: peripheral blood. Source of these receptors: a man in his 60s with acute or convalescent COVID-19.

The CDR3 is CASSYRTSGNYEQYF. Here the CDR3 DNA reads TGTGCCAGCAGTTACCGGACTAGCGGGAACTACGAGCAGTACTTC. The gene calls are TRBV6-5 and TRBJ2-7; 12 nucleotides align to TRBD2. Germline CDR1 reads MNHEY; CDR2 reads SVGAGI. The CDR3 runs to 15 residues. V lost 2 bases and J lost 3; bases outside the gene matches: 2.

The chain uses TRBV7-8 and TRBJ2-3, with a weak D call TRBD2 (6 bases). In germline, CDR1 is SGHVS, CDR2 FQNEAQ. There are 15 residues in the CDR3. V lost 0 bases and J 4 bases, leaving 11 bases between the germline ends. CDR3 nucleotides: TGTGCCAGCAGCTTAGCCGGGAGAGGCGCAGATACGCAGTATTTT. Encoded protein: CASSLAGRGADTQYF.

J is TRBJ2-6 and V is TRBV7-3; D remains unclear. The CDR3 is made up of 17 amino acids. Per germline, CDR1 SGHTA and CDR2 FQGTGA. Trimming stripped 5 bases from V and 0 bases from J, with 14 bases between. In DNA, the CDR3 is TGTGCCAGCAGCCCTAACCTCCCAATCTCTGGGGCCAACGTCCTGACTTTC. Its protein product is CASSPNLPISGANVLTF. The full variable domain, rest sourced from reference TRBV7-3 and TRBJ2-6, is GAGVSQTPSNKVTEKGKYVELRCDPISGHTALYWYRQSLGQGPEFLIYFQGTGAADDSGLPNDRFFAVRPEGSVSTLKIQRTERGDSAVYLCASSPNLPISGANVLTFGAGSRLTVL.

CDR3 sequence reads: CASSLERDFGGYTF. CDR3 DNA sequence: TGTGCCAGCAGCTTGGAAAGGGACTTCGGCGGCTACACCTTC. The gene calls are TRBV5-5 and TRBJ1-2; tentatively, D is TRBD1 (5 bases). There are 14 residues in the CDR3. The germline V and J ends were trimmed by 0 bases and 8 bases, with 14 bases remaining between them. Germline CDR1 reads SGHKS; CDR2 reads YYEKEE (reference sequence).

The chain carries TRBV3-1 (or the pseudogene TRBV3-2) and TRBJ1-1, with D perhaps matching TRBD1 (6 bases). The CDR3 is made up of 14 amino acids. Germline CDR1 LGHDT, CDR2 YNNKEL (reference sequence). V was shortened by 1 base and J by 4 bases, with 10 bases between the two germline ends. In DNA form, the CDR3 reads TGTGCCAGCAGCCAAGTTTGGGGGCCCACTGAAGCTTTCTTT. It yields the protein CASSQVWGPTEAFF.